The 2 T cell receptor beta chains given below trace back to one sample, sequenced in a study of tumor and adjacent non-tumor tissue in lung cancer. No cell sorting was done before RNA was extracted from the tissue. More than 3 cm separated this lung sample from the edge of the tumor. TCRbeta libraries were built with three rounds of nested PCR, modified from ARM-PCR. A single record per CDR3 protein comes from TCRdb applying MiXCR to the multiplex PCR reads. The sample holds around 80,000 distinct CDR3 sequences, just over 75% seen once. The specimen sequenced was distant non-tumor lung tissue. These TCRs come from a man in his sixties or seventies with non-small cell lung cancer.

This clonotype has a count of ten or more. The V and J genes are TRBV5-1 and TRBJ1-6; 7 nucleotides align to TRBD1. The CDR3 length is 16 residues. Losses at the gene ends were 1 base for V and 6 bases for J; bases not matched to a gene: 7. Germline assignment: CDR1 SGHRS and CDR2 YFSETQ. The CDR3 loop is CASSLTGAGGNSPLHF. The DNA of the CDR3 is TGCGCCAGCAGCTTGACAGGGGCTGGCGGTAATTCACCCCTCCACTTT.

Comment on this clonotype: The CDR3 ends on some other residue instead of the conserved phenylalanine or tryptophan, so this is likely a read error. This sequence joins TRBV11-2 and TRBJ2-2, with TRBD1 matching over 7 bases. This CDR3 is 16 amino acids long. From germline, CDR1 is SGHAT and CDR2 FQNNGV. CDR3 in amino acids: CASSLVGTGAAGELFL. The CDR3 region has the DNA TGTGCCAGTAGCTTAGTGGGCACAGGGGCTGCAGGGGAGCTGTTTCTT.